These 27 T cell receptor beta chains were all obtained from the same sample, sequenced in a study of blood T cell repertoires in COVID-19. TCRdb keeps only in-frame clones here, not all; method: immunoSEQ multiplex PCR. Of 95,000 to 120,000 clones listed, about four fifths were seen once; the top ten hold about 3.8%. Sequencing was carried out using peripheral blood. These receptors were collected from a woman in her 70s with acute or convalescent COVID-19.

This clone was observed a few times. CDR3 in amino acids: CASSLNGFGTNPYNEQFF. The CDR3 DNA reads as TGTGCCAGCAGCTTAAATGGGTTTGGGACTAATCCATACAATGAGCAGTTCTTC. The chain carries TRBV7-3 and TRBJ2-1, with 7 bases lining up with TRBD2. The germline V gene has CDR1 SGHTA and CDR2 FQGTGA. J gave up 4 bases and V 1 base, and 13 bases lay outside the gene matches. The CDR3 is 18 residues long.

This clone was seen more than once but under ten times. The chain uses TRBV5-1 and TRBJ2-5; TRBD2 aligns across 7 bases. CDR3 length equals 16 residues. Trimming removed 0 bases from V and 2 bases from J; junction bases left unmatched: 7. CDR1 and CDR2 from the germline V gene are SGHRS and YFSETQ. This chain's CDR3 is CASSLAASGEQETQYF. Written as DNA, the CDR3 is TGCGCCAGCAGCTTGGCGGCTAGCGGAGAGCAAGAGACCCAGTACTTC.

The V and J genes are TRBV5-4 and TRBJ2-1, with TRBD2 matching over 16 bases. Trimming took 4 bases from V and 7 from J; bases not matched to a gene: 11. Germline V gives CDR1 SGHNT, CDR2 YYREEE (reference sequence). CDR3 size: 18 residues. CDR3 coding DNA: TGTGCCAGCAGCGTGGGACTAGCGGGGGGGCCAGCCGAAAATGAGCAGTTCTTC. Translated: CASSVGLAGGPAENEQFF.

V usage is TRBV5-1 and J usage is TRBJ2-1; D is perhaps TRBD2 (6 bases). Trimming took 0 bases from V and 5 from J, leaving 12 bases between them. Per the germline V gene, CDR1 is SGHRS and CDR2 is YFSETQ. This CDR3 comprises 15 residues. The CDR3 coding sequence is TGCGCCAGCAGCTTGGAACTAGCTTTGAACAATGAGCAGTTCTTC. Its protein product is CASSLELALNNEQFF.

Only a few counts were recorded for this clone. V is TRBV5-1 and J is TRBJ1-2; D gene unclear. Germline assignment: CDR1 SGHRS and CDR2 YFSETQ. The CDR3 is 15 amino acids. Trimming cost V 0 bases and J 0 bases, with 9 bases left between them. CDR3 amino acids: CASSLGGSANYGYTF. CDR3 sequence (DNA): TGCGCCAGCAGCTTGGGCGGCAGCGCTAACTATGGCTACACCTTC. Together with reference TRBV5-1 and TRBJ1-2, the CDR3 gives the full variable domain: KAGVTQTPRYLIKTRGQQVTLSCSPISGHRSVSWYQQTPGQGLQFLFEYFSETQRNKGNFPGRFSGRQFSNSRSEMNVSTLELGDSALYLCASSLGGSANYGYTFGSGTRLTVV.

V is TRBV28 and J is TRBJ1-5; D unclear. The CDR3 spans 14 residues. Germline V gives CDR1 MDHEN, CDR2 SYDVKM. V was trimmed by 5 bases and J by 4 bases, leaving 12 bases between them. The CDR3 nucleotides read TGTGCCAGCAGTCTCGGGGAAAGGAATCAGCCCCAGCATTTT. Protein sequence: CASSLGERNQPQHF.

The chain carries TRBV27 and TRBJ1-5; tentative D call: TRBD1 (5 bases). CDR3 length equals 16 residues. V was trimmed by 6 bases and J by 2 bases, leaving 17 bases between them. Germline-derived CDR1 and CDR2 are MNHEY and SMNVEV (reference sequence). The CDR3 reads CASRPTGLLRNQPQHF. CDR3 nucleotide sequence: TGTGCCAGCAGACCTACAGGTCTACTCCGCAATCAGCCCCAGCATTTT.

The rearrangement uses TRBV28 and TRBJ1-2, with D uncertain. The V end was cut by 7 bases, the J end by 3 bases, with 12 bases between. The CDR3 is made up of 13 amino acids. Per germline, CDR1 MDHEN and CDR2 SYDVKM. The CDR3 here is CASTTTSDYGYTF. In DNA form, the CDR3 reads TGTGCCAGCACAACAACCAGCGACTATGGCTACACCTTC.

This sequence joins TRBV6-5 and TRBJ1-3; the D gene is possibly TRBD1 (6 bases). CDR1 and CDR2 (germline): MNHEY, SVGAGI. The V and J ends lost 2 bases and 1 base respectively, with 9 bases between them. This CDR3 has 15 residues. The CDR3 reads CASSYRGLSGNTIYF. CDR3 DNA sequence: TGTGCCAGCAGTTACAGGGGGTTGTCTGGAAACACCATATATTTT.

The genes are TRBV4-3 and TRBJ2-2, with TRBD2 as a possible D gene (7 bases). Deletions cut 4 bases from V and 3 bases from J, with 15 bases between. The CDR3 has 16 residues. CDR1 is LGHNA, CDR2 YSLEER, per germline. CDR3 amino acids: CASSREWGGHTGELFF. The CDR3 bases are TGCGCCAGCAGCCGCGAGTGGGGGGGGCACACCGGGGAGCTGTTTTTT.

The V gene is TRBV27, the J gene TRBJ1-2, with TRBD1 as a possible D gene (5 bases). The CDR3 has 11 residues. V lost 5 bases and J 4 bases, leaving 5 bases between the germline ends. Germline V gene sequence: CDR1 MNHEY, CDR2 SMNVEV (reference sequence). For the CDR3, the DNA is TGTGCCAGCAGTGACAGCTATGGCTACACCTTC. Translating gives CASSDSYGYTF.

This chain links TRBV11-3 with TRBJ1-1, with D possibly matching TRBD1 (5 bases). The germline CDR1 and CDR2 sequences are SGHNT and YENEEA. The CDR3 has 14 residues. The ends were cut back, 0 bases at V and 3 bases at J, with 8 bases in the middle. The CDR3 region is CASSLEGADTEAFF. The CDR3 DNA follows: TGTGCCAGCAGCTTAGAAGGGGCGGACACTGAAGCTTTCTTT.

The J gene is TRBJ1-5, the V gene TRBV5-1, with D hard to call. V lost 4 bases to trimming and J lost 1 base, with 15 bases between them. The CDR3 consists of 16 residues. Germline V gives CDR1 SGHRS, CDR2 YFSETQ. The CDR3 loop is CASSPSGGNSNQPQHF. DNA for the CDR3: TGCGCCAGCAGCCCCTCCGGAGGAAACAGCAATCAGCCCCAGCATTTT.

The gene calls are TRBV7-2 and TRBJ1-5; 12 bases fit TRBD1. After removal of 4 bases from V and 7 bases from J, the junction contained 8 bases not matched to a gene. The CDR3 extends over 16 amino acids. In germline, CDR1 is SGHTA, CDR2 FQGNSA. The CDR3 DNA sequence: TGTGCCAGCAGCTCAGCCGGGACAGGGGGCGCCCAGCCCCAGCATTTT. It encodes CASSSAGTGGAQPQHF.

This chain connects TRBV4-1 to TRBJ2-1, with 9 bases that match TRBD1. The CDR3 contains 15 residues. V lost 4 bases and J lost 5; bases outside the gene matches: 6. Germline assignment: CDR1 MGHRA and CDR2 YSYEKL. In DNA form, the CDR3 reads TGCGCCAGCAGCCCCGGGACAGGGAGGGACAATGAGCAGTTCTTC. Its translation is CASSPGTGRDNEQFF.

The V gene is TRBV28, the J gene TRBJ2-7; D ambiguous. The CDR3 sequence is 11 residues long. V gave up 5 bases and J gave up 3 bases, with 5 bases separating them. The germline CDR1 and CDR2 sequences are MDHEN and SYDVKM. This chain's CDR3 is CASSRIYEQYF. CDR3 bases: TGTGCCAGCAGTCGTATCTACGAGCAGTACTTC.

The chain combines TRBV5-4 with TRBJ1-2, with TRBD1 identical over 9 bases. The CDR3 extends over 14 amino acids. V gave up 0 bases and J gave up 8 bases; unmatched junction bases: 5. Germline assignment: CDR1 SGHNT and CDR2 YYREEE (reference sequence). Here the CDR3 DNA reads TGTGCCAGCAGCTTGGACAGGGGGCGAGAAGGCTACACCTTC. Protein: CASSLDRGREGYTF. Variable domain in full (rest from reference TRBV5-4 and TRBJ1-2): ETGVTQSPTHLIKTRGQQVTLRCSSQSGHNTVSWYQQALGQGPQFIFQYYREEENGRGNFPPRFSGLQFPNYSSELNVNALELDDSALYLCASSLDRGREGYTFGSGTRLTVV.

Here the CDR3 DNA reads TGCAGCGTTTACCTTAGCGGGAGCGGAGAGCAGTTCTTC. This codes for CSVYLSGSGEQFF. The chain uses TRBV29-1 and TRBJ2-1; 9 bases line up with TRBD2. In germline, CDR1 is SQVTM, CDR2 ANQGSEA. The trim removed 5 bases at V and 10 bases at J, leaving 9 bases unmatched. This CDR3 has 13 amino acids.

The CDR3 loop reads CASSSALGQGAQSYGYTF. The DNA of the CDR3 is TGTGCCAGCAGCTCGGCCCTCGGACAGGGGGCGCAGAGCTATGGCTACACCTTC. The J gene is TRBJ1-2, the V gene TRBV5-4; 11 bases agree with TRBD1. The CDR3 sequence is 18 residues long. J was trimmed by 4 bases and V by 3 bases; bases with no gene match: 14. Germline V lookup: CDR1 SGHNT, CDR2 YYREEE (reference sequence).

The chain employs TRBV5-1 and TRBJ1-1, with TRBD1 identical over 8 bases. The ends lost 4 bases at V and 3 bases at J; junction bases unmatched: 11. Germline V gene lookup returns CDR1 SGHRS and CDR2 YFSETQ. The CDR3 runs 16 residues. CDR3: CASSERTGRFDTEAFF. The CDR3 DNA reads as TGCGCCAGCAGCGAAAGGACAGGGCGGTTTGACACTGAAGCTTTCTTT. The whole variable domain, filled in from reference TRBV5-1 and TRBJ1-1, reads KAGVTQTPRYLIKTRGQQVTLSCSPISGHRSVSWYQQTPGQGLQFLFEYFSETQRNKGNFPGRFSGRQFSNSRSEMNVSTLELGDSALYLCASSERTGRFDTEAFFGQGTRLTVV.

The chain is built from TRBV19 and TRBJ1-2; D is ambiguous. The V and J ends lost 5 bases and 2 bases respectively, with 15 bases between them. Germline V gene sequence: CDR1 LNHDA, CDR2 SQIVND (reference sequence). The CDR3 loop spans 15 amino acids. CDR3 nucleotides: TGTGCCAGTAGTCCAGACCCCCTGGGCAACTATGGCTACACCTTC. This gives the protein CASSPDPLGNYGYTF.

The sample holds one count of this clone. V gene TRBV9 combines with J gene TRBJ1-2; 7 nucleotides agree with TRBD1. V shed 4 bases and J 7 bases; nucleotides not matched to a gene: 13. The CDR3 is made up of 15 amino acids. Germline CDR1 and CDR2: SGDLS and YYNGEE. CDR3: CASSSQGDSWSGYTF. CDR3 DNA sequence: TGTGCCAGCAGCTCCCAGGGGGACAGTTGGAGTGGCTACACCTTC.

The chain uses TRBV28 and TRBJ1-4, with 12 bases aligning to TRBD1. Germline V gives CDR1 MDHEN, CDR2 SYDVKM. The CDR3 contains 18 residues. V lost 5 bases, J lost 1 base, and 8 bases stayed unmatched. Here the CDR3 reads CASSPGTGGMVTNEKLFF. The CDR3, as DNA: TGTGCCAGCAGTCCAGGGACAGGGGGCATGGTAACTAATGAAAAACTGTTTTTT.

This sequence joins TRBV6-2 or TRBV6-3 and TRBJ1-1, with unresolved D. From germline, CDR1 is MNHEY and CDR2 SVGEGT. The germline V and J ends were trimmed by 5 bases and 4 bases, with 11 bases remaining between them. The CDR3 is made up of 13 amino acids. DNA of the CDR3: TGTGCCAGCAGTGCCTTCCTCGGCACTGAAGCTTTCTTT. This encodes CASSAFLGTEAFF.

On this clone itself: The junction and the germline gene differ at one end; a read error may be behind it. The V and J genes are TRBV28 and TRBJ2-4; a possible D gene is TRBD1 (6 bases). Per germline, CDR1 MDHEN and CDR2 SYDVKM. CDR3 length: 12 residues. In nucleotides, the CDR3 is TGTGCCAGCAGCACCCCCACAGGGACACTTAACTTC. This gives the protein CASSTPTGTLNF.

The rearrangement uses TRBV19 and TRBJ1-4; a weak D match, TRBD1 (5 bases). The germline gives CDR1 LNHDA, CDR2 SQIVND (reference sequence). The CDR3 sequence is 16 residues long. V shed 7 bases and J shed 6 bases, with 21 bases lying between them. Here the CDR3 reads CASTRDILGGYEKLFF. As DNA, the CDR3 is TGTGCCAGTACAAGAGACATCTTGGGGGGATATGAAAAACTGTTTTTT.

The chain couples TRBV7-9 to TRBJ1-6; 7 nucleotides agree with TRBD1. The CDR3 consists of 14 residues. The V gene end was trimmed by 4 bases and the J gene end by 8 bases; junction bases not matched to a gene: 5. From germline, CDR1 is SEHNR and CDR2 FQNEAQ (reference sequence). The chain's CDR3 is CASSYTGADSPLHF. For the CDR3, the DNA is TGTGCCAGCAGCTACACAGGGGCGGATTCACCCCTCCACTTT.